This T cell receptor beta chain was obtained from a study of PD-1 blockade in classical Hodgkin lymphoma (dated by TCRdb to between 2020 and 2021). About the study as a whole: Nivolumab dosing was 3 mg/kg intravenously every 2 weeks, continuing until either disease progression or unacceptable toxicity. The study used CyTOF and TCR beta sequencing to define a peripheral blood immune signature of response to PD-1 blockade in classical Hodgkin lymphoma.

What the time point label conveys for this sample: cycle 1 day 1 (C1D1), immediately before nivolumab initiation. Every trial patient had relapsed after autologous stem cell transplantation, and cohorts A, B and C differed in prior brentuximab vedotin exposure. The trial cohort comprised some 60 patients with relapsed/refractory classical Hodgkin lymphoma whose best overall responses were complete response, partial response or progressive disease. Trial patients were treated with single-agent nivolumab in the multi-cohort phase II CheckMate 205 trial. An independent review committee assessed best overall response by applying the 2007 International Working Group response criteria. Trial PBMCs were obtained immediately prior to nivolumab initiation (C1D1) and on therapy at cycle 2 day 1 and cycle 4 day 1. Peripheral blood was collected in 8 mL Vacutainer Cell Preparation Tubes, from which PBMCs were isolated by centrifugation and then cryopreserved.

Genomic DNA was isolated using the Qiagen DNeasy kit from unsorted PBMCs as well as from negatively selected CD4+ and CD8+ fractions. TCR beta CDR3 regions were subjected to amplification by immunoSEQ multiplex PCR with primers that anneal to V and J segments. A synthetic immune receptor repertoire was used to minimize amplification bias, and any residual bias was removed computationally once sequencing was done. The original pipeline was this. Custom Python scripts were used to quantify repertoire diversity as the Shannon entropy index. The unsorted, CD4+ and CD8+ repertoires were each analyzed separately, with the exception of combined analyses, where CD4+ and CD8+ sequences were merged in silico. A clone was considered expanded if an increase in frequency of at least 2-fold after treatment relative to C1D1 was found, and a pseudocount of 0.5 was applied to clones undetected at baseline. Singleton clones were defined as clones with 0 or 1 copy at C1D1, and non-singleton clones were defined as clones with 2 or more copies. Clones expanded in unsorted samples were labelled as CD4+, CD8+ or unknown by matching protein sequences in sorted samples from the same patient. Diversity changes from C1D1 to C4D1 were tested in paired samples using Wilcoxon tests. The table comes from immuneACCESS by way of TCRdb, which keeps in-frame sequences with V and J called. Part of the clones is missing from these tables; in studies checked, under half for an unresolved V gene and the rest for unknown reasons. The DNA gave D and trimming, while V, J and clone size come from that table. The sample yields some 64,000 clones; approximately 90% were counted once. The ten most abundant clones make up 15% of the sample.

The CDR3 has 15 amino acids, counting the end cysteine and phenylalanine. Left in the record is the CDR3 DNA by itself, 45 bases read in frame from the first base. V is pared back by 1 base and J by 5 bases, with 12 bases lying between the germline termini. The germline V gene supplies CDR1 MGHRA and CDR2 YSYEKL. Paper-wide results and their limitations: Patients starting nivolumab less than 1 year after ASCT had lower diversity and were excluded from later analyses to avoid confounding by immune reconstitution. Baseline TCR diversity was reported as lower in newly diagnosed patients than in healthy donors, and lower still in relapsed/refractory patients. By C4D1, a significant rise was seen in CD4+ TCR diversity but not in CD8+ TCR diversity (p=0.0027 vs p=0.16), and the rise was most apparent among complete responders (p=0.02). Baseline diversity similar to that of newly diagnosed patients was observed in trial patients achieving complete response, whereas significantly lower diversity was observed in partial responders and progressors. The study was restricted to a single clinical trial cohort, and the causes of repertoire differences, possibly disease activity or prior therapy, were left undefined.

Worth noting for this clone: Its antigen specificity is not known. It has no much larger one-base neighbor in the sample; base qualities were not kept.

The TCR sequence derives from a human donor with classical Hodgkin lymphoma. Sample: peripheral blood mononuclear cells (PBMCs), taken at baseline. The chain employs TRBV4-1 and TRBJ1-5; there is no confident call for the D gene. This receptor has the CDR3 CASSQVGRVDQPQHF. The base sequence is TGCGCCAGCAGCCAAGTCGGGAGGGTGGATCAGCCCCAGCATTTT.